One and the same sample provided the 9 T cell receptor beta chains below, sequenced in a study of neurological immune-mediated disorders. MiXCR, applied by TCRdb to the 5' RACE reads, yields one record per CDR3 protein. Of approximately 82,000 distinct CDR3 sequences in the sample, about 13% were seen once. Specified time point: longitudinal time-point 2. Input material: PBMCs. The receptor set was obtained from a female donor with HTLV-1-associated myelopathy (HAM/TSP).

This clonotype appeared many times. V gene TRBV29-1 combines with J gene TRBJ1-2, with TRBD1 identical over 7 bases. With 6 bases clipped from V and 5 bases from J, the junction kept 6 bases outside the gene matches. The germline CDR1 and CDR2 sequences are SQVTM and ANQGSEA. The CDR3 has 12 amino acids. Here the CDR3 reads CSVTGEAYGYTF. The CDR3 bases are TGCAGCGTCACAGGGGAGGCGTATGGCTACACCTTC.

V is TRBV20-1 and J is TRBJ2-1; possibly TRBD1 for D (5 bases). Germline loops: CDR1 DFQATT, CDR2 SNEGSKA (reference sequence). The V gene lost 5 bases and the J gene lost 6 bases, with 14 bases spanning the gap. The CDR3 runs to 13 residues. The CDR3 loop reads CSADSVRGNEQFF. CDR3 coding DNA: TGCAGTGCTGATTCTGTAAGGGGCAATGAGCAGTTCTTC.

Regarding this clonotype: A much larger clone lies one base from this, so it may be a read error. Here the CDR3 reads CASSLGAGGNPSTDTRYF. The CDR3, as DNA: TGTGCCAGCAGCTTAGGAGCGGGGGGGAATCCCTCCACAGATACGCGGTATTTT. The chain combines TRBV7-9 with TRBJ2-3; 10 nucleotides match TRBD2. This CDR3 spans 18 amino acids. Germline V gene lookup returns CDR1 SEHNR and CDR2 FQNEAQ (reference sequence). Filled out from reference TRBV7-9 and TRBJ2-3, the complete variable domain reads DTGVSQNPRHKITKRGQNVTFRCDPISEHNRLYWYRQTLGQGPEFLTYFQNEAQLEKSRLLSDRFSAERPKGSFSTLEIQRTEQGDSAMYLCASSLGAGGNPSTDTRYFGPGTRLTVL.

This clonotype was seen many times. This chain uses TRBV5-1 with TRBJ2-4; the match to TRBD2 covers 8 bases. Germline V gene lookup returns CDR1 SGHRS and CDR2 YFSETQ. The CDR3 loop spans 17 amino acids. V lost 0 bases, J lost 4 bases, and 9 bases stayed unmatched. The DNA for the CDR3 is TGCGCCAGCAGCTTGGCCCCGAGCGCTAGCGGGAAAAACATTCAGTACTTC. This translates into CASSLAPSASGKNIQYF.

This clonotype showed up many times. CDR3 sequence reads: CASSAGLAGSQGEQFF. The CDR3 coding sequence is TGTGCCAGCAGCGCCGGACTAGCAGGATCACAGGGTGAGCAGTTCTTC. The chain links TRBV9 to TRBJ2-1; 8 nucleotides align to TRBD2. With 3 bases clipped from V and 9 bases from J, the junction kept 14 bases outside the gene matches. From germline, CDR1 is SGDLS and CDR2 YYNGEE. The CDR3 covers 16 residues.

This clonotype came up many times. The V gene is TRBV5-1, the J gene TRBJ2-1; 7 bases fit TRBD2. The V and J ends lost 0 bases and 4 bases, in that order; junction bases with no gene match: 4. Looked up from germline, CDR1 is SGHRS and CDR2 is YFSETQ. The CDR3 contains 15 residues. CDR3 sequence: CASSLVASGYNEQFF. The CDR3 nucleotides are TGCGCCAGCAGCTTGGTAGCTAGCGGTTACAATGAGCAGTTCTTC.

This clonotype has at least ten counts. The CDR3 loop reads CSVPTGHSYNEQFF. The CDR3 DNA sequence: TGCAGCGTCCCCACAGGGCACTCCTACAATGAGCAGTTCTTC. V usage is TRBV29-1 and J usage is TRBJ2-1, with D perhaps matching TRBD1 (6 bases). Germline CDR1 SQVTM, CDR2 ANQGSEA. V was cut by 6 bases and J by 0 bases, with 12 bases left in between. The CDR3 has 14 residues.

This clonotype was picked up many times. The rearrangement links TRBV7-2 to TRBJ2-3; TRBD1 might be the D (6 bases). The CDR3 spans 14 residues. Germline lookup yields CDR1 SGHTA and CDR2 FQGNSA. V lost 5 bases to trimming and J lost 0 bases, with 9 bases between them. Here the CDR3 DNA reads TGTGCCAGCAGCAGGGACACTAGCACAGATACGCAGTATTTT. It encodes CASSRDTSTDTQYF.

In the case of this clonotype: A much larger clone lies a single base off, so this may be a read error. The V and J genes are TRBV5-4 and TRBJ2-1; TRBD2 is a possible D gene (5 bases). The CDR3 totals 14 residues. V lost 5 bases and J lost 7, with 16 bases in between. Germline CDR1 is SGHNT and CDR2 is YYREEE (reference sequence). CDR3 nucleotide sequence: TGTGCCAGCAGTACCCGCGAGTCGGGGAATGAGCAGTTCTTC. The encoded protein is CASSTRESGNEQFF.